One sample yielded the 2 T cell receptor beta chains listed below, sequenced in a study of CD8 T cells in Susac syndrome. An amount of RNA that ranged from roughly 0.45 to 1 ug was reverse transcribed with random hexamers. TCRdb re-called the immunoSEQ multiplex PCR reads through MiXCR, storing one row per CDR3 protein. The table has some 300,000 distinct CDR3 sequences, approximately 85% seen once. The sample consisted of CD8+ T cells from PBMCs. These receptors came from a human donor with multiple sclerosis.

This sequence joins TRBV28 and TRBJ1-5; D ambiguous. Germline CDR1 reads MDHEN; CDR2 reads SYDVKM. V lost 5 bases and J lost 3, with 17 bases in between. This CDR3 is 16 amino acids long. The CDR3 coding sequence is TGTGCCAGCAGTAGCCCCATGGGCGGGAACAATCAGCCCCAGCATTTT. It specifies CASSSPMGGNNQPQHF.

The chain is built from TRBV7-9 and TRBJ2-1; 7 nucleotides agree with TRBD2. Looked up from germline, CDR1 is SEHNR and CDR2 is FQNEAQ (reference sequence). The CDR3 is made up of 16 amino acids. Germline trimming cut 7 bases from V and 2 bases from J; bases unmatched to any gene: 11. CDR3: CASTPTLADAYNEQFF. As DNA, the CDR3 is TGTGCCAGCACCCCAACGCTAGCGGATGCCTACAATGAGCAGTTCTTC. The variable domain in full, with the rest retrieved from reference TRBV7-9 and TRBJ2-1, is DTGVSQNPRHKITKRGQNVTFRCDPISEHNRLYWYRQTLGQGPEFLTYFQNEAQLEKSRLLSDRFSAERPKGSFSTLEIQRTEQGDSAMYLCASTPTLADAYNEQFFGPGTRLTVL.